This T cell receptor beta chain was documented in a study of blood T cell repertoires in COVID-19. In the authors' methods: Estimation of nucleated cell counts relied on the amplification of reference gene primers. The repertoire was sequenced with immunoSEQ multiplex PCR; TCRdb's copy has only in-frame clones and lacks some. The V and J calls and clone size are taken from that table; D and trimming were inferred from the DNA. The sample lists some 99,000 clones; around 80% were seen once. The sequence derives from a human donor in a cohort sampled during active or convalescent COVID-19. The sequenced sample was peripheral blood.

The DNA of the CDR3 is TGTGCCAGTACGCAGTTGAACACTGAAGCTTTCTTT. It translates to CASTQLNTEAFF. The chain joins TRBV7-9 to TRBJ1-1, with D unresolved. Germline V CDR1 and CDR2: SEHNR, FQNEAQ (reference sequence). Trimming cost V 9 bases and J 0 bases, with 8 bases left between them. The CDR3 runs to 12 residues.